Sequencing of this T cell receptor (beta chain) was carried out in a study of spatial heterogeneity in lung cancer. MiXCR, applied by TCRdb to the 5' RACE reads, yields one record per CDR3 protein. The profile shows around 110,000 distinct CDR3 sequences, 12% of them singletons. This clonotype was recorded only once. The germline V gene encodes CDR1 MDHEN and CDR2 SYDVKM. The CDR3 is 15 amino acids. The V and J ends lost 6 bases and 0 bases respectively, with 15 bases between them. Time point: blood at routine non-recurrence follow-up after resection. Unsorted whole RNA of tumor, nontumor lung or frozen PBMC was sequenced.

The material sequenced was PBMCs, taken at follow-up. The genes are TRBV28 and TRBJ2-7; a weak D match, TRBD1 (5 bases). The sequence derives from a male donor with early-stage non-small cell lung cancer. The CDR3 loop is CASSSPGGHSYEQYF. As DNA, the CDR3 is TGTGCCAGCAGCTCCCCCGGCGGACACTCCTACGAGCAGTACTTC. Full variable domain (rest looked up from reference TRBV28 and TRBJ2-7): DVKVTQSSRYLVKRTGEKVFLECVQDMDHENMFWYRQDPGLGLRLIYFSYDVKMKEKGDIPEGYSVSREKKERFSLILESASTNQTSMYLCASSSPGGHSYEQYFGPGTRLTVT.